This T cell receptor beta chain comes out of a study of shared clonotypes between healthy human individuals. Each sample came from a Caucasian adult donor living in Nashville, Tennessee. A word on this clone: Antigen unknown.

Study-level results: It was expected that sequencing depth would affect clonotype sharing among donors. Clonotypes shared by all four donors outscored non-shared clonotypes in generation probability.

The V segment lost 8 bases and the J segment 7 bases; nucleotides outside the gene matches: 8. The CDR3 has 13 residues. The V gene's germline CDR1 is SNHLY and CDR2 FYNNEI. Sequencing was at deep level. Produced via immunoSEQ multiplex PCR; TCRdb's table is partial and in-frame only. The sample yields 600,000 to 750,000 clones, roughly 88% seen once. The sequence was collected from a man between 18 and 35 years old in good health. Some clones in this sample may be carry-over from other donors' samples. The chain uses TRBV2 and TRBJ1-1, with 9 nucleotides matching TRBD1. The sequencing input was memory CD8+ T cells from PBMCs. Subset meaning: CD45RO+ cells pooled with CCR7-negative TemRA cells. Here the CDR3 reads CASRTGAALEAFF. The CDR3 nucleotides are TGTGCCAGCCGGACAGGGGCCGCCCTTGAAGCTTTCTTT.